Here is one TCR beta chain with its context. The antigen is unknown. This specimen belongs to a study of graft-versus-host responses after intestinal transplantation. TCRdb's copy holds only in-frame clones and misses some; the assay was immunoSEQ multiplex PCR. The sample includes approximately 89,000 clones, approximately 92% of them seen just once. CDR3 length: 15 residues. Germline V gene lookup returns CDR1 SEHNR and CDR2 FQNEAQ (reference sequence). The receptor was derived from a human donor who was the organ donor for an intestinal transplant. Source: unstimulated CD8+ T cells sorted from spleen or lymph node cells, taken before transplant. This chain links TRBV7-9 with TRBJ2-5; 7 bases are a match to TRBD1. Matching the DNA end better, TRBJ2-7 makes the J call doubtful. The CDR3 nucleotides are TGTGCCAGCAGCTTAGCCATTCGGACAGGCTACGAGCAGTACTTC. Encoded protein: CASSLAIRTGYEQYF.